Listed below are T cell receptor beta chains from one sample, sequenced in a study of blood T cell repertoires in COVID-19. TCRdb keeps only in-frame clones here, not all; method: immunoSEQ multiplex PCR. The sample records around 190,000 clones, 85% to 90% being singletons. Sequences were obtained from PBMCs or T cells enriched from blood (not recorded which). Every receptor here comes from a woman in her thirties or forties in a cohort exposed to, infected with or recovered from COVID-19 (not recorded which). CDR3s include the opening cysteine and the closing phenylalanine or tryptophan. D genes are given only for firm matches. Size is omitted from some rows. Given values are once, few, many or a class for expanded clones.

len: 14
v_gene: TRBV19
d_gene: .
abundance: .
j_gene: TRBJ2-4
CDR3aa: CASSPGRGQNIQYF
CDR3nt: TGTGCCAGTAGTCCGGGTCGGGGTCAAAACATTCAGTACTTC

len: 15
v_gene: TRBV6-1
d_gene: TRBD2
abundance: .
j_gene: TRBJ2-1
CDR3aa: CASSDGAGGPGEQFF
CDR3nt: TGTGCCAGCAGTGACGGAGCGGGAGGGCCGGGTGAGCAGTTCTTC

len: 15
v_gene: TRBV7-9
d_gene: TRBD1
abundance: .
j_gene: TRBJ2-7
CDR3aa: CASSQEQGKFYEQYF
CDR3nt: TGTGCCAGCAGCCAGGAACAGGGGAAGTTCTACGAGCAGTACTTC

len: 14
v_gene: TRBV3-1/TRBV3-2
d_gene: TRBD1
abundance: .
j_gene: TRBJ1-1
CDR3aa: CASSHGTENTEAFF
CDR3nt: TGTGCCAGCAGCCATGGGACAGAGAACACTGAAGCTTTCTTT

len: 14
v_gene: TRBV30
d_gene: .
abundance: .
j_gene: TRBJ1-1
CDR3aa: CAWRLGGGGTEAFF
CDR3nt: TGTGCCTGGAGGTTAGGGGGGGGTGGGACTGAAGCTTTCTTT

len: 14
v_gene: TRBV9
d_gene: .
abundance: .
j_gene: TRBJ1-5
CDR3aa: CASGSGASNQPQHF
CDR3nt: TGTGCCAGCGGGTCAGGGGCTAGCAATCAGCCCCAGCATTTT

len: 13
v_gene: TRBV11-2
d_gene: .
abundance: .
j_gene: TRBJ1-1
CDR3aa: CASSLSVFAEAFF
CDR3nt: TGTGCCAGCAGCTTAAGCGTCTTTGCTGAAGCTTTCTTT

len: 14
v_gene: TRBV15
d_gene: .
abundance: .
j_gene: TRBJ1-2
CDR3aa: CATSVRVPPYGYTF
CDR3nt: TGTGCCACCAGCGTCAGGGTCCCCCCCTATGGCTACACCTTC

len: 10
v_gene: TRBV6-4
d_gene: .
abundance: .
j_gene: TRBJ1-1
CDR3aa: CASSDERAFF
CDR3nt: TGTGCCAGCAGTGACGAGAGGGCTTTCTTT

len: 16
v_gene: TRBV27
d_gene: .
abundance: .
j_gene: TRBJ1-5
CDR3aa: CASRSLRVISNQPQHF
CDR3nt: TGTGCCAGCAGATCCCTTCGGGTGATTAGCAATCAGCCCCAGCATTTT

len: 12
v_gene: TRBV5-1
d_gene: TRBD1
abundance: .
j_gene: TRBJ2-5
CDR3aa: CATLTGEETQYF
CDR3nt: TGCGCCACCCTGACAGGGGAGGAGACCCAGTACTTC

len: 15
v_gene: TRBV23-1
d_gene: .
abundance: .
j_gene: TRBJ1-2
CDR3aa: CASSQSRDSNYGYTF
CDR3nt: TGCGCCAGCAGTCAATCGCGTGACAGTAACTATGGCTACACCTTC

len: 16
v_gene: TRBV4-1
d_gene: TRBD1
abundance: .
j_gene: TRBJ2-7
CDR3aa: CASSFQSGTGGDEQYF
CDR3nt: TGCGCCAGCAGCTTCCAGTCCGGGACAGGGGGCGACGAGCAGTACTTC

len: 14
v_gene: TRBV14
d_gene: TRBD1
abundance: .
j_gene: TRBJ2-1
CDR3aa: CASSRTGGYNEQFF
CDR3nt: TGTGCCAGCAGCCGGACAGGGGGCTACAATGAGCAGTTCTTC

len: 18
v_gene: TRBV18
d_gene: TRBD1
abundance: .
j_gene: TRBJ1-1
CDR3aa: CASSPSGQAALRGTEAFF
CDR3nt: TGTGCCAGCTCACCATCGGGACAGGCGGCGCTTCGAGGAACTGAAGCTTTCTTT

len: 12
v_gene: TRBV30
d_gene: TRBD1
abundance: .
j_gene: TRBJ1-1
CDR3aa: CGTGGGGTEAFF
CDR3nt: TGTGGGACAGGGGGAGGGGGCACTGAAGCTTTCTTT

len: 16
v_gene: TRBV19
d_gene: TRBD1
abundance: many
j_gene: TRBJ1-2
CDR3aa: CASTVQRTGGGYGYTF
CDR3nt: TGTGCCAGTACCGTACAGAGGACAGGGGGCGGCTATGGCTACACCTTC

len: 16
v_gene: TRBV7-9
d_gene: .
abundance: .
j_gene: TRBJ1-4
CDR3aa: CASSSSTGFGNEKLFF
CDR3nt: TGTGCCAGCAGCTCCTCTACAGGGTTTGGTAATGAAAAACTGTTTTTT

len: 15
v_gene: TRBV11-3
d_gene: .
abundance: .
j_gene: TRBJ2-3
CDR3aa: CASSLRHSNTDTQYF
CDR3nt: TGTGCCAGCAGCTTAAGACACAGCAACACAGATACGCAGTATTTT

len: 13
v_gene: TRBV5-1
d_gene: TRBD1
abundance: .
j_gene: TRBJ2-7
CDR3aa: CASSHTGGYEQYF
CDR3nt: TGCGCCAGCAGCCATACAGGGGGCTACGAGCAGTACTTC

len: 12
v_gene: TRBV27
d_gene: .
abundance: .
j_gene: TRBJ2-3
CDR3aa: CASSPQTDTQYF
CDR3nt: TGTGCCAGCAGTCCTCAGACAGATACGCAGTATTTT

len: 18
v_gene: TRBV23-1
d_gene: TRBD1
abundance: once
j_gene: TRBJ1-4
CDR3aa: CASSQFPLKGATNEKLFF
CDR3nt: TGCGCCAGCAGTCAATTCCCTCTTAAGGGGGCTACTAATGAAAAACTGTTTTTT

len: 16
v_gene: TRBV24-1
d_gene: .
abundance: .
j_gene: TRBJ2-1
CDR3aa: CATSDLETRAYNEQFF
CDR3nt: TGTGCCACCAGTGATTTGGAGACTAGGGCCTACAATGAGCAGTTCTTC